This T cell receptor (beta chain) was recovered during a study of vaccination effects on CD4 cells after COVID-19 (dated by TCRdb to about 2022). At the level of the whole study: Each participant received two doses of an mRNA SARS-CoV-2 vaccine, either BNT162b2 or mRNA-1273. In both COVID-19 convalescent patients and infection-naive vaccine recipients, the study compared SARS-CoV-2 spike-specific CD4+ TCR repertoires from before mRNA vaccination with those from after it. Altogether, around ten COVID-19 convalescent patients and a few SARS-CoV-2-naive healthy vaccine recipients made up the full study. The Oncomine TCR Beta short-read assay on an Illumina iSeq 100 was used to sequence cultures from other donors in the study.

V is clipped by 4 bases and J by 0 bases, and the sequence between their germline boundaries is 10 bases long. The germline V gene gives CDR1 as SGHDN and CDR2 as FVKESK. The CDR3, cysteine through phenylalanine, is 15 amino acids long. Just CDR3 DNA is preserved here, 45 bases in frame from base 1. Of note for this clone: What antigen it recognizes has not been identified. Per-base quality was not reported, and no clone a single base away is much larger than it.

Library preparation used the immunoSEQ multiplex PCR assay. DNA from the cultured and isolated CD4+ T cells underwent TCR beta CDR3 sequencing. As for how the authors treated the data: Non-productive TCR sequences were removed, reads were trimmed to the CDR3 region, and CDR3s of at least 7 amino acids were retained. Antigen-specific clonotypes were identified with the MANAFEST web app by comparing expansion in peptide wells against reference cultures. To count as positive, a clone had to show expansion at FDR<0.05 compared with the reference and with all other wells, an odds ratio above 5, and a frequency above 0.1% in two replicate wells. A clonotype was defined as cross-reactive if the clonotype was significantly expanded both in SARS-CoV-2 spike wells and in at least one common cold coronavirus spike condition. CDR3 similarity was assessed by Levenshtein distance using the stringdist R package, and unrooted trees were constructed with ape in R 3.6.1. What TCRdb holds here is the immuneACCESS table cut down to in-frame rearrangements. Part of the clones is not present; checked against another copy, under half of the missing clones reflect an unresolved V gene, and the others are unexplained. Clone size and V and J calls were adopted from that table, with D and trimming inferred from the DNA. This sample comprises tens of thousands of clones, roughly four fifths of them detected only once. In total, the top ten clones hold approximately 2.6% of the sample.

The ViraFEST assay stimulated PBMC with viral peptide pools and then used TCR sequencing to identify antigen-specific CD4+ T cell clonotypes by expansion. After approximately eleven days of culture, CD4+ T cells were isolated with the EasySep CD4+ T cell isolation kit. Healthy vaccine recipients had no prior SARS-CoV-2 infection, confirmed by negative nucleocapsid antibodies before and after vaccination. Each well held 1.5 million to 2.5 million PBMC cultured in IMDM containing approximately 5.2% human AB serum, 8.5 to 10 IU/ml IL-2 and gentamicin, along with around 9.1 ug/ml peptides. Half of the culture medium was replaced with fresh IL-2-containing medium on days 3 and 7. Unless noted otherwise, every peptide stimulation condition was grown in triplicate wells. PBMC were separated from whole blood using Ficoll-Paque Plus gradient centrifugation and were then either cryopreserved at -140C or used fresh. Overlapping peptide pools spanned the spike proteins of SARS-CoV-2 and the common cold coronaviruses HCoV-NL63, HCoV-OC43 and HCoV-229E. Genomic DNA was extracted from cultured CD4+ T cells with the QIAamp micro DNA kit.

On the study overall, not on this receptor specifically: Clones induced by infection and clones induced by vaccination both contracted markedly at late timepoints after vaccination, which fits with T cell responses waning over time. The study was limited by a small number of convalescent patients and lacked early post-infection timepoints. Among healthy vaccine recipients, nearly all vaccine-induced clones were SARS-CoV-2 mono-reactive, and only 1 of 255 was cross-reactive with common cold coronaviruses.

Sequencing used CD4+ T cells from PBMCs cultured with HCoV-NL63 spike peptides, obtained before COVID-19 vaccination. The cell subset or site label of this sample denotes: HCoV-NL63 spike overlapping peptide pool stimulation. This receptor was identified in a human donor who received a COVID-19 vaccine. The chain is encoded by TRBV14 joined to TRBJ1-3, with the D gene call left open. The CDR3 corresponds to CASSRVTSSGNTIYF. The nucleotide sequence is TGTGCCAGCAGCCGAGTAACGAGCTCTGGAAACACCATATATTTT.